Below are 12 T cell receptor beta chains sequenced from a single sample in a study of response to subunit inactivated influenza vaccine. TCRdb processed the RT-PCR reads anew with MiXCR; each CDR3 protein has one entry. The sample carries hundreds of thousands of distinct CDR3 sequences, 21% recorded once. The specimen comprised PBMCs from blood, sampled 21 months after vaccination. The receptors were gathered from a man aged 45 to 75 who received an inactivated influenza vaccine.

The V and J genes are TRBV6-2 or TRBV6-3 and TRBJ2-2, with no clear D. Germline CDR1 is MNHEY and CDR2 is SVGEGT. Trimming took off 10 bases at V and 2 bases at J, with 14 bases between the two ends. The CDR3 length is 14 residues. CDR3 region: CATQKTVNTGELFF. CDR3 DNA sequence: TGTGCCACCCAGAAGACGGTTAACACCGGGGAGCTGTTTTTT.

This clonotype was seen a handful of times. CDR3 region: CASSLGGIGRSSALHF. DNA of the CDR3: TGTGCCAGCAGTTTGGGGGGGATTGGTAGGTCCTCGGCCCTCCACTTT. The chain employs TRBV28 and TRBJ1-6, with D perhaps matching TRBD1 (5 bases). The CDR3 totals 16 residues. The V gene's germline CDR1 is MDHEN and CDR2 SYDVKM. Trimming left V 3 bases short and J 14 bases short, with 23 bases between.

This clonotype has ten or more counts. The chain couples TRBV27 to TRBJ1-5; no reliable D call. This CDR3 comprises 14 residues. V shed 3 bases and J shed 3 bases, with 9 bases lying between them. Germline CDR1 and CDR2: MNHEY and SMNVEV (reference sequence). The CDR3 DNA sequence: TGTGCCAGCAGTTTTTTGGGCCTCAATCAGCCCCAGCATTTT. It yields the protein CASSFLGLNQPQHF.

This clonotype was detected many times. This chain connects TRBV2 to TRBJ1-5; D uncertain. V gave up 4 bases and J gave up 0 bases, with 7 bases separating them. The CDR3 runs to 14 residues. Germline loops: CDR1 SNHLY, CDR2 FYNNEI. CDR3 in DNA: TGTGCCAGCAGTGTTGGGGTTAGCAATCAGCCCCAGCATTTT. Protein product: CASSVGVSNQPQHF.

This clonotype has a count of ten or more. The chain uses TRBV5-1 and TRBJ1-6; D is undetermined. The V gene lost 0 bases and the J gene lost 8 bases, with 6 bases spanning the gap. The CDR3 covers 13 residues. Germline loops: CDR1 SGHRS, CDR2 YFSETQ. The CDR3 spells CASSLAEDSPLHF. The DNA of the CDR3 is TGCGCCAGCAGCTTGGCCGAGGATTCACCCCTCCACTTT.

V is TRBV7-8 and J is TRBJ2-7; tentative D call: TRBD1 (6 bases). Germline CDR1 and CDR2: SGHVS and FQNEAQ. The CDR3 length is 13 residues. Trimming pared 1 base from V and 4 bases from J, leaving 8 bases between. The CDR3 protein is CASSLDQGYEQYF. CDR3 nucleotide sequence: TGTGCCAGCAGCTTAGACCAGGGGTACGAGCAGTACTTC.

This clonotype was recorded a few times. The chain has TRBV7-2 and TRBJ1-5; tentative D call: TRBD1 (6 bases). Germline V CDR1 and CDR2: SGHTA, FQGNSA. The CDR3 sequence is 15 residues long. V was shortened by 2 bases and J by 7 bases, with 15 bases between the two germline ends. This chain's CDR3 is CASSLLARGGQPQHF. CDR3 bases: TGTGCCAGCAGCTTATTAGCCAGGGGAGGCCAGCCCCAGCATTTT.

This clonotype was found a few times. V usage is TRBV5-4 and J usage is TRBJ1-1; tentatively, D is TRBD1 (6 bases). This CDR3 contains 19 residues. Trimming removed 0 bases at V and 4 bases at J, with 25 bases between. In germline, CDR1 is SGHNT, CDR2 YYREEE (reference sequence). Here the CDR3 reads CASSLVGQRFMTLGTEAFF. CDR3 in DNA: TGTGCCAGCAGCTTGGTAGGACAGCGGTTTATGACACTCGGCACTGAAGCTTTCTTT.

V usage is TRBV7-2 and J usage is TRBJ2-3; TRBD2 aligns across 10 bases. The CDR3 loop spans 14 amino acids. Germline V lookup: CDR1 SGHTA, CDR2 FQGNSA. The J segment lost 3 bases and the V segment lost 3 bases, leaving 0 bases of the junction unmatched. The CDR3 is CASSFSGRTDTQYF. CDR3 nucleotides: TGTGCCAGCAGCTTTAGCGGGAGGACAGATACGCAGTATTTT. Using reference TRBV7-2 and TRBJ2-3 for the parts outside the CDR3, the full variable domain is GAGVSQSPSNKVTEKGKDVELRCDPISGHTALYWYRQSLGQGLEFLIYFQGNSAPDKSGLPSDRFSAERTGGSVSTLTIQRTQQEDSAVYLCASSFSGRTDTQYFGPGTRLTVL.

This clonotype turned up a few times. The V gene is TRBV12-3 or TRBV12-4, the J gene TRBJ1-6; D gene unclear. The germline V and J ends were trimmed by 6 bases and 3 bases, with 18 bases remaining between them. This CDR3 has 17 amino acids. In DNA, the CDR3 is TGTGCCAGCAGCCTCTCCTCCTGGGGTGGCTATAATTCACCCCTCCACTTT. This translates into CASSLSSWGGYNSPLHF.

This chain joins TRBV3-1 and TRBJ2-5; D may match TRBD1 or TRBD2 (6 bases each). The CDR3 consists of 12 residues. Germline V gene lookup returns CDR1 LGHDT and CDR2 YNNKEL (reference sequence). The V end lost 4 bases, the J end lost 6 bases, and 9 bases lay between the germline ends. CDR3 nucleotide sequence: TGTGCCAGCAGCCGGGGGGCGCAGACCCAGTACTTC. It codes for CASSRGAQTQYF.

This clonotype has just a few counts. The J gene is TRBJ1-5, the V gene TRBV6-2 or TRBV6-3; the match to TRBD1 covers 7 bases. The CDR3 length is 15 residues. Trimming cost V 6 bases and J 7 bases; bases outside gene matches: 12. Germline-derived CDR1 and CDR2 are MNHEY and SVGEGT. The CDR3 loop reads CASRPGTDSWQPQHF. The CDR3 DNA reads TGTGCCAGCAGGCCCGGGACAGACTCGTGGCAGCCCCAGCATTTT.